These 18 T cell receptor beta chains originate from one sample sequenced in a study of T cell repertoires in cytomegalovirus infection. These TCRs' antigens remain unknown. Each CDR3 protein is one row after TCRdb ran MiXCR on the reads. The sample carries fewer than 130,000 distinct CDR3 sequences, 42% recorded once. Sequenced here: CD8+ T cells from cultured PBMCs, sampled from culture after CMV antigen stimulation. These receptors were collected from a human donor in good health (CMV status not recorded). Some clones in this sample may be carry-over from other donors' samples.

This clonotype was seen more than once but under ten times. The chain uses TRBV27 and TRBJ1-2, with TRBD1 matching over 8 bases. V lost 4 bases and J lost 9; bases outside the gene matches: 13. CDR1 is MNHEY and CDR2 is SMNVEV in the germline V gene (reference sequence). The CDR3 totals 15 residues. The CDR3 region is CASSSTGVGKRSYTF. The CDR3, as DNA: TGTGCCAGCAGTTCGACAGGGGTGGGGAAGCGTAGCTACACCTTC.

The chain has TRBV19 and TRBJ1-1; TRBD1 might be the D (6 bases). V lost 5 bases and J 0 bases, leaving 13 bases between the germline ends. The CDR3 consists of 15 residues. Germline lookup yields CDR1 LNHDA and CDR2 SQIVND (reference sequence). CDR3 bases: TGTGCCAGTAGTCTGGGGGCCTGGATGAACACTGAAGCTTTCTTT. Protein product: CASSLGAWMNTEAFF.

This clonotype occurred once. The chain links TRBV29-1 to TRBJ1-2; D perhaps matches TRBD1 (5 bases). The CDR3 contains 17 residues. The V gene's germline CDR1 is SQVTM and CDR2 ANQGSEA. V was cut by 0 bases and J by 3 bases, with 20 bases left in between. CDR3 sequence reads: CSVEDLSSAGIYYGYTF. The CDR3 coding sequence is TGCAGCGTTGAAGATTTGTCTTCGGCAGGGATCTACTATGGCTACACCTTC.

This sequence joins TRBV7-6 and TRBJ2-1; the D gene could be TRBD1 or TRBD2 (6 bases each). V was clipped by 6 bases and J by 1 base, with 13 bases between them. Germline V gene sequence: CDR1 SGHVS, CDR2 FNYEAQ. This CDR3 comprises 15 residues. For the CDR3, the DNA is TGTGCCAGCAGGGGTGGGGGGCCGTCCTACAATGAGCAGTTCTTC. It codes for CASRGGGPSYNEQFF.

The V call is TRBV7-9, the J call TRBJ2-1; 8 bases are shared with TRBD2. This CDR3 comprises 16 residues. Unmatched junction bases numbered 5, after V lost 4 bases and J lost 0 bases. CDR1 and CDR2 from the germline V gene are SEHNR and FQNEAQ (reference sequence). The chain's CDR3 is CASSSVAGSSYNEQFF. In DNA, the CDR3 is TGTGCCAGCAGCTCGGTAGCGGGGAGCTCCTACAATGAGCAGTTCTTC.

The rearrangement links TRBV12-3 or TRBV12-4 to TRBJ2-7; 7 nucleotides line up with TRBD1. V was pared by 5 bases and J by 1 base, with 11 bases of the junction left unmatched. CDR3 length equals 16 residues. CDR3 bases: TGTGCCAGCAGTCCCACAGGGGAGCTAATGTCCTACGAGCAGTACTTC. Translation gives CASSPTGELMSYEQYF.

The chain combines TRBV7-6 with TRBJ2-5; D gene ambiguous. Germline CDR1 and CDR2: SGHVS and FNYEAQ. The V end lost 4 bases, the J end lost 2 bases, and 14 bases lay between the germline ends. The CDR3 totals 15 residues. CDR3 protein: CASSSWLQKQETQYF. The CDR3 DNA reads TGTGCCAGCAGCTCTTGGTTACAGAAGCAAGAGACCCAGTACTTC.

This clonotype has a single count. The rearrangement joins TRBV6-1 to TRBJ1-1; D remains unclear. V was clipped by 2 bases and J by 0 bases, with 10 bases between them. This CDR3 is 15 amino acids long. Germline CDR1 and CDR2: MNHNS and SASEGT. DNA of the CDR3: TGTGCCAGCAGTGAACTCTACAGCTTGAACACTGAAGCTTTCTTT. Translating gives CASSELYSLNTEAFF.

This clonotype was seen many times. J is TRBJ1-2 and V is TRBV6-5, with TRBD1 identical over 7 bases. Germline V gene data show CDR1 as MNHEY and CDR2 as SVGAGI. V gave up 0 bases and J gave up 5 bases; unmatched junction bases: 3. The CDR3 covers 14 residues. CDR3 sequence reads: CASSYSPGGYGYTF. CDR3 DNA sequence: TGTGCCAGCAGTTACTCGCCAGGGGGATATGGCTACACCTTC.

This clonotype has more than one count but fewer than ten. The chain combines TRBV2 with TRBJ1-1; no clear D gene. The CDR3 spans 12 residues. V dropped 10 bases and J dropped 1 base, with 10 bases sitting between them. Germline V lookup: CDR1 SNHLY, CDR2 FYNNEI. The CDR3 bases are TGTGCCAAAACCGAGGCGAACACTGAAGCTTTCTTT. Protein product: CAKTEANTEAFF.

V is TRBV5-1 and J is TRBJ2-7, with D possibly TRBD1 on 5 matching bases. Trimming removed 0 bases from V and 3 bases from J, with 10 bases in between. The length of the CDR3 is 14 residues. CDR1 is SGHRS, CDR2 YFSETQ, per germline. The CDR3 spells CASSLDGQYYEQYF. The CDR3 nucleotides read TGCGCCAGCAGCTTGGATGGACAATACTACGAGCAGTACTTC.

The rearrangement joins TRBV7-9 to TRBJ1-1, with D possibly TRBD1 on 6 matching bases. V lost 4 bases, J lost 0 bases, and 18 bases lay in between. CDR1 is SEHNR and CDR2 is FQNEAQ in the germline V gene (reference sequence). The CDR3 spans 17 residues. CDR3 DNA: TGTGCCAGCAGCTCCCAGGGGTCAGGGGCGTTGAACACTGAAGCTTTCTTT. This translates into CASSSQGSGALNTEAFF.

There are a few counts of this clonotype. The CDR3 bases are TGTGCCAGCAGCCTTAGACGGGGTATCATGAACACTGAAGCTTTCTTT. It is translated as CASSLRRGIMNTEAFF. The chain recombines TRBV3-1 with TRBJ1-1, with D hard to call. The germline V gene has CDR1 LGHDT and CDR2 YNNKEL (reference sequence). V lost 4 bases and J lost 0, with 15 bases in between. This CDR3 has 16 amino acids.

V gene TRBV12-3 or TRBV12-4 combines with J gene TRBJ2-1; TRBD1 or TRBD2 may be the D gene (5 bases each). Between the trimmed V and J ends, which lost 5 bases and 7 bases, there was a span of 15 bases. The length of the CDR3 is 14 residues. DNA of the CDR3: TGTGCCAGCAGTCCCCCGGGGCAGGAGAATGAGCAGTTCTTC. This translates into CASSPPGQENEQFF.

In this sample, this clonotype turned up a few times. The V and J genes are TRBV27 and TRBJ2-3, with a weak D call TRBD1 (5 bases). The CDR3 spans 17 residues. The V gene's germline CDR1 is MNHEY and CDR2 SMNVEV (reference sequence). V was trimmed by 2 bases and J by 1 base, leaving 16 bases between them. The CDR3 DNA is TGTGCCAGCAGTTTAATAACGTCCAGGGCTCGCACAGATACGCAGTATTTT. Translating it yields CASSLITSRARTDTQYF.

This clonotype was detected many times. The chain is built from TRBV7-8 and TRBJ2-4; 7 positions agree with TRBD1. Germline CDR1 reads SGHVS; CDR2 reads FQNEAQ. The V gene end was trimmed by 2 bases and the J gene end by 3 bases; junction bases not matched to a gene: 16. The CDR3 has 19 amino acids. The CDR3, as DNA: TGTGCCAGCAGCTTAAAGGGGGCGCATCGGGACGGGGACAAAAACATTCAGTACTTC. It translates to CASSLKGAHRDGDKNIQYF.

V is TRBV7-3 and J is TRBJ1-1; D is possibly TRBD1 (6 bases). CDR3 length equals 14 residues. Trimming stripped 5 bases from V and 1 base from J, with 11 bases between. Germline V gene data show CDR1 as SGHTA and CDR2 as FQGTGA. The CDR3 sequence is CASSPTGQNTEAFF. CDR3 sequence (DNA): TGTGCCAGCAGCCCCACGGGACAGAACACTGAAGCTTTCTTT.

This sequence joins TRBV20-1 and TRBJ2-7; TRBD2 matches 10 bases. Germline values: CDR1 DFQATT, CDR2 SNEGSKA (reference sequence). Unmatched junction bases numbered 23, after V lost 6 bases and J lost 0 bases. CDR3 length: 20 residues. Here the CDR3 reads CSARYPIGASGGPSSYEQYF. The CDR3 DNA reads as TGCAGTGCGCGTTACCCGATTGGGGCTAGCGGGGGCCCAAGCTCCTACGAGCAGTACTTC.